This T cell receptor (beta chain) derives from a study of blood T cells in healthy people across ages. Next came a second PCR, run for about 7 to 12 cycles, which used a sample-barcoded 5' primer along with a J-beta primer mix. TCRdb processed the 5' RACE reads anew with MiXCR; each CDR3 protein has one entry. Of approximately 1.5 million distinct CDR3 sequences detected, roughly 32% appear once; the ten largest clones hold around 10%. With 5 bases removed from V and 1 base from J, the gap between germline ends came to 14 bases. The CDR3 is 14 residues long. Germline CDR1 and CDR2: GTSNPN and SVGIG (reference sequence).

Sample: blood. The receptor comes from a woman in her thirties in good health. The chain has TRBV30 and TRBJ2-5; D might be TRBD2 (6 bases). This CDR3 reads CAWEGLMSQETQYF. The DNA of the CDR3 is TGTGCCTGGGAGGGACTGATGAGCCAAGAGACCCAGTACTTC.